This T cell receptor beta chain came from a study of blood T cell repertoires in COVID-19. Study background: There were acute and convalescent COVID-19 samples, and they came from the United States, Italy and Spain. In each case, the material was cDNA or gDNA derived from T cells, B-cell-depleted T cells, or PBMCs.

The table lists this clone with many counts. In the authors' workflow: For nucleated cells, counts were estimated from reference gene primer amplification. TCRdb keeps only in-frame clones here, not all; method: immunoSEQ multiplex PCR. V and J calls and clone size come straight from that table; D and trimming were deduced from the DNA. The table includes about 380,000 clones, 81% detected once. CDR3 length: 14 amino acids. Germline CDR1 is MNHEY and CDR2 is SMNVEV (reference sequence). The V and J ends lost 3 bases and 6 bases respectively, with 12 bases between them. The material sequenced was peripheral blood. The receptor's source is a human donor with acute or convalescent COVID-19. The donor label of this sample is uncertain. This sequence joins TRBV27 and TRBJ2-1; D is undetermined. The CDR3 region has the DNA TGTGCCAGCAGTTTGTCTAGATCGGGCAATGAGCAGTTCTTC. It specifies CASSLSRSGNEQFF.